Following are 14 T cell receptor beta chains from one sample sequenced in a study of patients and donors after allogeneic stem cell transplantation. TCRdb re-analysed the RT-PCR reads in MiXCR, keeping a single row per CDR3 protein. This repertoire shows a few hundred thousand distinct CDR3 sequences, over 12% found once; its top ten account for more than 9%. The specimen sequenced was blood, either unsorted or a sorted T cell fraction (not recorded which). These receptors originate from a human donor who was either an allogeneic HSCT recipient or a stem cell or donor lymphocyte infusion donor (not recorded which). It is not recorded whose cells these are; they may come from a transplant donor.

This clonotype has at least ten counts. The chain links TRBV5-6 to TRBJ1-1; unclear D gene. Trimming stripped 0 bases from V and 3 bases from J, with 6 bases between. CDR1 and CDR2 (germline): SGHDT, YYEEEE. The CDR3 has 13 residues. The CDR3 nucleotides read TGTGCCAGCAGCTTGGATCCGGACACTGAAGCTTTCTTT. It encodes CASSLDPDTEAFF.

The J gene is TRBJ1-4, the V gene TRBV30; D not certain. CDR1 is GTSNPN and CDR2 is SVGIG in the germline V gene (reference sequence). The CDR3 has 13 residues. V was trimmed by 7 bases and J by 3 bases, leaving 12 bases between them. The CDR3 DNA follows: TGTGCCTCAAACAGTCTACCTAATGAAAAACTGTTTTTT. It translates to CASNSLPNEKLFF.

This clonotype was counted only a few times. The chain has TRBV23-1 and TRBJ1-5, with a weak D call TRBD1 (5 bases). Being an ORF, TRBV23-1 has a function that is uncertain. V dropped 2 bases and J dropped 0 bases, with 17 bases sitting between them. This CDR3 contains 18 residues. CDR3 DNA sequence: TGCGCCAGCAGTCAACCAGGCAGGGTCCAGCTTAGCAATCAGCCCCAGCATTTT. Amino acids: CASSQPGRVQLSNQPQHF.

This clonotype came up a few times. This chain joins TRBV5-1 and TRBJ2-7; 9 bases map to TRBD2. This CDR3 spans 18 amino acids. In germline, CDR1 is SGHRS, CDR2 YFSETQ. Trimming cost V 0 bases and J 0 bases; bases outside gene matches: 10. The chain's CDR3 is CASSLGAHDSGSSYEQYF. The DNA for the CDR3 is TGCGCCAGCAGCTTGGGGGCCCACGATAGCGGGAGCTCCTACGAGCAGTACTTC.

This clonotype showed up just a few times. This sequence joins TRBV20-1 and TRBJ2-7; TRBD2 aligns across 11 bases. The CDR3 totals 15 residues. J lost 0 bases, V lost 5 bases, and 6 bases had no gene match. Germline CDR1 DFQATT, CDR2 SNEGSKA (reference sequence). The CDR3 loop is CSAPRLAGSSYEQYF. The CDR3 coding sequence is TGCAGTGCTCCCCGACTAGCGGGGAGCTCCTACGAGCAGTACTTC.

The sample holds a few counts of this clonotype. Written as DNA, the CDR3 is TGTGCCAGCAGCCAAGCTGGGGCCGGCGAGCAGTACTTC. The encoded protein is CASSQAGAGEQYF. This chain uses TRBV4-2 with TRBJ2-7, with a possible D match to TRBD1 (5 bases). V was pared by 1 base and J by 6 bases, with 10 bases between. Germline values: CDR1 LGHNA, CDR2 YNFKEQ. The CDR3 runs to 13 residues.

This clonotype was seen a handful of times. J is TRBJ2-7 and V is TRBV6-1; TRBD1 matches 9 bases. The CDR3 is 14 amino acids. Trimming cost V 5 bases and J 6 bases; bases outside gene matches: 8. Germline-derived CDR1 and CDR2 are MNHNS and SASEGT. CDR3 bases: TGTGCCAGCAGTACACCGGGACAGGGCGGCGAGCAGTACTTC. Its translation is CASSTPGQGGEQYF.

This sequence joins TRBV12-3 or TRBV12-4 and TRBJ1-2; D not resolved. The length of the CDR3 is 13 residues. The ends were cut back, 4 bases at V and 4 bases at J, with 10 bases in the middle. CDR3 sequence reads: CASSSASGYGYTF. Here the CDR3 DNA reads TGTGCCAGCAGTTCCGCTTCGGGCTATGGCTACACCTTC.

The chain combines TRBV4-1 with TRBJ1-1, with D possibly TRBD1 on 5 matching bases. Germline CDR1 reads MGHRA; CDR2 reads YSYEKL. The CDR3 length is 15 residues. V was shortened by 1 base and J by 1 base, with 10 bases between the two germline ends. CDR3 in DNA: TGCGCCAGCAGCCAAGTCGGGACGGCGAACACTGAAGCTTTCTTT. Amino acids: CASSQVGTANTEAFF.

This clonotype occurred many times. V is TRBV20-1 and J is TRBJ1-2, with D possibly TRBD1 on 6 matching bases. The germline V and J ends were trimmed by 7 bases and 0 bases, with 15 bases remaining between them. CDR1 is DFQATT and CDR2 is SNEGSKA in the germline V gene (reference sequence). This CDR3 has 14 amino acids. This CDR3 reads CSGIWGLANYGYTF. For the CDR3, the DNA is TGCAGTGGGATTTGGGGGCTAGCTAACTATGGCTACACCTTC.

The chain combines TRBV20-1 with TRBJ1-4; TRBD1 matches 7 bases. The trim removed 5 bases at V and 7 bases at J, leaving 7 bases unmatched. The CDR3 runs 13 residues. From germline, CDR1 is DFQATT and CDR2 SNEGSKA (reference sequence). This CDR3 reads CSAFLGQSEKLFF. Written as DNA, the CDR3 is TGCAGTGCTTTCCTGGGACAGAGTGAAAAACTGTTTTTT.

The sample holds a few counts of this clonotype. The CDR3 DNA sequence: TGTGCCAGCAGTAAGGGACTAGCGGGGAGGTCAGATACGCAGTATTTT. Its translation: CASSKGLAGRSDTQYF. The chain employs TRBV6-2 or TRBV6-3 and TRBJ2-3, with 13 bases fitting TRBD2. The CDR3 loop spans 16 amino acids. J lost 4 bases, V lost 5 bases, and 6 bases had no gene match. Germline CDR1 reads MNHEY; CDR2 reads SVGEGT.

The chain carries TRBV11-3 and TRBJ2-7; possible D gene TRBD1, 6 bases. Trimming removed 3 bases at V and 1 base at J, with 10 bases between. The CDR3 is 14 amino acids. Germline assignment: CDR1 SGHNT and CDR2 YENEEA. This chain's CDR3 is CASSLTGNSYEQYF. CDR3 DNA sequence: TGTGCCAGCAGCTTGACAGGAAATTCCTACGAGCAGTACTTC.

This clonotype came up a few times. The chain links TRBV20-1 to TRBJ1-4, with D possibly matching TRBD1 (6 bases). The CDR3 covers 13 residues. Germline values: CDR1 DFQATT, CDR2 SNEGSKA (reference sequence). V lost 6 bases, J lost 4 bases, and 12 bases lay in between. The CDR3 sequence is CSARQVNNEKLFF. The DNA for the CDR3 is TGCAGTGCCAGACAGGTTAATAATGAAAAACTGTTTTTT.